This entry is about one T cell receptor beta chain. The CDR3 consists of 15 residues. V was pared by 7 bases and J by 4 bases, with 8 bases of the junction left unmatched. Germline V gives CDR1 MNHEY, CDR2 SVGAGI. This sample was included in a study of Ad26.COV2.S vaccination and SARS-CoV-2 variants. Study as a whole: A participant enrolled in the COV1001 Ad26.COV2.S trial arm provided the sample. Recipients of Ad26.COV2.S got it intramuscularly, once or twice 56 days apart.

Stated treatment: around 19 received Ad26.COV2.S at low or high dose, single or two shots; roughly 5 received placebo; per-sample allocation not given. On day 63 after the first injection, vaccine and placebo recipients gave samples. The assay was immunoSEQ multiplex PCR, and TCRdb's table has in-frame clones only and misses some. The sample records fewer than 600,000 clones, 70% to 90% being singletons. The sequencing used peripheral blood, collected in a trial of Ad26.COV2.S vaccine versus placebo. The chain couples TRBV6-5 to TRBJ2-1, with TRBD1 matching over 9 bases. The sequence was collected from a person aged 18 to 65 who received the Ad26.COV2.S COVID-19 vaccine or a placebo. The CDR3 loop reads CASTSDRGSYNEQFF. CDR3 nucleotides: TGTGCCAGCACCTCGGACAGGGGATCGTACAATGAGCAGTTCTTC.